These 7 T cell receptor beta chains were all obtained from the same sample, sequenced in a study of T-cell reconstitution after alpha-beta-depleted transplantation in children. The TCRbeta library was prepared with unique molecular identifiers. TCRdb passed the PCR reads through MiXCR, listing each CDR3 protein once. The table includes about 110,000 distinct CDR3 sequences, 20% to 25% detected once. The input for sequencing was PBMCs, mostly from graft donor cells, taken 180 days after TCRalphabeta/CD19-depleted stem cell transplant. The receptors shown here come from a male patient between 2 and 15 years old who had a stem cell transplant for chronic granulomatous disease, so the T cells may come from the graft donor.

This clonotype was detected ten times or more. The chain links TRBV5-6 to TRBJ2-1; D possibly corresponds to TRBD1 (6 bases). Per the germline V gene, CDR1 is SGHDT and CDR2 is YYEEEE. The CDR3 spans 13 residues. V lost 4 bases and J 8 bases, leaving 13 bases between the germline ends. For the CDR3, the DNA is TGTGCCAGCAGCCCCCAACAGGGTTATGAGCAGTTCTTC. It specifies CASSPQQGYEQFF.

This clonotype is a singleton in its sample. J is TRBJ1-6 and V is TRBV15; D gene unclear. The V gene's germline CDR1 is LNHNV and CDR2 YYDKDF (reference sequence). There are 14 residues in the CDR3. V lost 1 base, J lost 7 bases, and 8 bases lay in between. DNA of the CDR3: TGTGCCACCAGCAGAGGTGGAGGGAATTCACCCCTCCACTTT. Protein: CATSRGGGNSPLHF.

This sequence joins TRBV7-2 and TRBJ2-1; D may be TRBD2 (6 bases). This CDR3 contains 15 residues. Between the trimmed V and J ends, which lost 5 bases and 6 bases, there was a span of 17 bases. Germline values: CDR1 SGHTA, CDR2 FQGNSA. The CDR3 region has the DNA TGTGCCAGCAGCCTGGAGGGGACGATATCCAATGAGCAGTTCTTC. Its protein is CASSLEGTISNEQFF. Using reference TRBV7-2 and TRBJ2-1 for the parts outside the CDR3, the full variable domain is GAGVSQSPSNKVTEKGKDVELRCDPISGHTALYWYRQSLGQGLEFLIYFQGNSAPDKSGLPSDRFSAERTGGSVSTLTIQRTQQEDSAVYLCASSLEGTISNEQFFGPGTRLTVL.

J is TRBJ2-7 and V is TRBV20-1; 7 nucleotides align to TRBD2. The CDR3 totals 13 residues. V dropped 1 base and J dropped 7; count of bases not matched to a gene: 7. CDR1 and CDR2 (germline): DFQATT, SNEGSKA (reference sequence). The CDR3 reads CSARVYGTMEQYF. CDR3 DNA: TGCAGTGCTAGAGTATACGGGACTATGGAGCAGTACTTC.

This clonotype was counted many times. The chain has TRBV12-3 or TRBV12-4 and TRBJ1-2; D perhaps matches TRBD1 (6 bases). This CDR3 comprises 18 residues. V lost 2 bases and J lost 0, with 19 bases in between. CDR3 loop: CASSLLGVAGAANYGYTF. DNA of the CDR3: TGTGCCAGCAGTTTATTAGGGGTGGCGGGGGCAGCTAACTATGGCTACACCTTC.

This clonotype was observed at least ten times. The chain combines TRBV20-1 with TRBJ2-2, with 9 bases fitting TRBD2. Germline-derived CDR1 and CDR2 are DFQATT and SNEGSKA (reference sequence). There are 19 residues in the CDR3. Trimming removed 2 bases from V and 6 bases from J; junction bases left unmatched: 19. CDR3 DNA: TGCAGTGCTAGACCCCCGTTCCAGCGGGGGGTTAATTTTTCCGGGGAGCTGTTTTTT. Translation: CSARPPFQRGVNFSGELFF.

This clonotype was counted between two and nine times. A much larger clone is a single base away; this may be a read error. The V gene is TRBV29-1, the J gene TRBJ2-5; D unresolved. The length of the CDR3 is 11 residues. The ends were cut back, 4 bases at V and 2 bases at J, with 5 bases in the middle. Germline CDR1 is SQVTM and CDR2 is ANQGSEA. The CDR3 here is CSVGRQETQYF. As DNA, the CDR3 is TGCAGCGTTGGCAGACAAGAGACCCAGTACTTC. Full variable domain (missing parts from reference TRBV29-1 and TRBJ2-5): SAVISQKPSRDICQRGTSLTIQCQVDSQVTMMFWYRQQPGQSLTLIATANQGSEATYESGFVIDKFPISRPNLTFSTLTVSNMSPEDSSIYLCSVGRQETQYFGPGTRLLVL.